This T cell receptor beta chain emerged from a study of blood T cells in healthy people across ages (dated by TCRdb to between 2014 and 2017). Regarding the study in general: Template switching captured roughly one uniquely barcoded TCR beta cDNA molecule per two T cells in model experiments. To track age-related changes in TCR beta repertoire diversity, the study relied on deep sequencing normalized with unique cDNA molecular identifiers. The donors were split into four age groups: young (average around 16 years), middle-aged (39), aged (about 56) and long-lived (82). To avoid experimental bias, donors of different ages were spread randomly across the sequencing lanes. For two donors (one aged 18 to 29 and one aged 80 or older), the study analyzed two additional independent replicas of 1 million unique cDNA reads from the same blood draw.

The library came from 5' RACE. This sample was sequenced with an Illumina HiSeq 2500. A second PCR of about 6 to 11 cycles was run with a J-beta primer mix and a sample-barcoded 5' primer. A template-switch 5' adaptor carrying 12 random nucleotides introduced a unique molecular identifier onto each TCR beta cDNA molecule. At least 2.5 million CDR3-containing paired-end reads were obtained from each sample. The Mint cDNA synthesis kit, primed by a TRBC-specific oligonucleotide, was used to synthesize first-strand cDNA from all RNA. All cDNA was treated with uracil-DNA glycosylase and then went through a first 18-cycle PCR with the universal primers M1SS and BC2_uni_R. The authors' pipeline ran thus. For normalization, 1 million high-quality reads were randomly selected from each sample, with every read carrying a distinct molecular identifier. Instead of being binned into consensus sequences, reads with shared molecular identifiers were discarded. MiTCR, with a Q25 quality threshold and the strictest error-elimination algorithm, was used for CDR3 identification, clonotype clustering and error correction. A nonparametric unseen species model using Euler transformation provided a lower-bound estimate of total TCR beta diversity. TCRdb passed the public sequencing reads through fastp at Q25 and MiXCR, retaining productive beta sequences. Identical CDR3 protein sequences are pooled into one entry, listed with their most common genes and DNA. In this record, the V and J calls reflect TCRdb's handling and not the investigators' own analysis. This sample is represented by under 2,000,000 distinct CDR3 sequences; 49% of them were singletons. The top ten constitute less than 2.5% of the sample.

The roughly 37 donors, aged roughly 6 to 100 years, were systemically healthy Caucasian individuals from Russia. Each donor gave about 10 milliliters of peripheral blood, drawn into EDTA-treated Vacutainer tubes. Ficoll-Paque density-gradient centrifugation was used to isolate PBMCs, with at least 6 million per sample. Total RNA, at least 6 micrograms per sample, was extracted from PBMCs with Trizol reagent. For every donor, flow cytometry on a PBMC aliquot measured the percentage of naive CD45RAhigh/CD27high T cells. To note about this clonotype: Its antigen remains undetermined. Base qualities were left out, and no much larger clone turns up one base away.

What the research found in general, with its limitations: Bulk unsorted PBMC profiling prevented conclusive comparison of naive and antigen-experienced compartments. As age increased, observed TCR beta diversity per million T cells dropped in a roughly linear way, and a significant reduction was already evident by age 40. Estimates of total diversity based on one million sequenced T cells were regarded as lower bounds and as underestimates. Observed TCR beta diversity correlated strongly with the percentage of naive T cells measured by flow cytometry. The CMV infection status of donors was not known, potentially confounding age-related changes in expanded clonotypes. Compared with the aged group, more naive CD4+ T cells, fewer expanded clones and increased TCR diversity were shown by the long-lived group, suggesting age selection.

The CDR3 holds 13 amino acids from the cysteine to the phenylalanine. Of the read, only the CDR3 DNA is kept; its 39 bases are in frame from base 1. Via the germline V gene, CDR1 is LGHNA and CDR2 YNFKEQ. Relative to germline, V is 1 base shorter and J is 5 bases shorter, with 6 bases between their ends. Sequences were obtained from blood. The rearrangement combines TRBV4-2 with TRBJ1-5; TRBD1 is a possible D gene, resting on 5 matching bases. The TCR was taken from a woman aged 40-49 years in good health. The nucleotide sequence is TGTGCCAGCAGCCAAGGAGGGGATCAGCCCCAGCATTTT. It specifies CASSQGGDQPQHF.